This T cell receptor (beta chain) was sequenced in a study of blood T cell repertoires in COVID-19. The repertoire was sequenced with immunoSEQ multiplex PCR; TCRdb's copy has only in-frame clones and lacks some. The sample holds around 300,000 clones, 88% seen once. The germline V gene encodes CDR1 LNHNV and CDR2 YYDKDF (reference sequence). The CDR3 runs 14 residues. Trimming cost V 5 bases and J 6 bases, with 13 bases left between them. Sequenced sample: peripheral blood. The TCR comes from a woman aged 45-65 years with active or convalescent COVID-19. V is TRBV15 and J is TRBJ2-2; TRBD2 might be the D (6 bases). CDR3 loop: CATSSLAGSGELFF. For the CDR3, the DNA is TGTGCCACCAGCTCTTTGGCGGGGTCCGGGGAGCTGTTTTTT.